This entry lists 9 T cell receptor beta chains sequenced from one sample in a study of PD-1 blockade in classical Hodgkin lymphoma. TCRdb's copy holds only in-frame clones and misses some; the assay was immunoSEQ multiplex PCR. The data contain roughly 28,000 clones, 65% to 75% of them singletons. All the patients suffered relapse after autologous stem cell transplantation, and brentuximab vedotin exposure differed. The source material was peripheral blood mononuclear cells (PBMCs), sampled before the second cycle of nivolumab. The receptors originated from a human donor with classical Hodgkin lymphoma.

In its sample, this clone ranks as medium-sized (0.01 to 0.1%). The chain uses TRBV7-8 and TRBJ2-7, with D possibly being TRBD1 (5 bases). CDR3 length equals 15 residues. Germline V gene lookup returns CDR1 SGHVS and CDR2 FQNEAQ. Trimming shortened V by 6 bases and J by 3 bases, and 18 bases separated the two germline ends. The CDR3 region is CASRRQPNAIYEQYF. CDR3 DNA: TGTGCCAGCAGGAGACAGCCCAATGCGATCTACGAGCAGTACTTC.

The V call is TRBV4-3, the J call TRBJ1-2, with D unclear. Germline V gene sequence: CDR1 LGHNA, CDR2 YSLEER. Trimming cost V 1 base and J 2 bases, with 5 bases left between them. The CDR3 runs 13 residues. The CDR3 DNA reads as TGCGCCAGCAGCCAAGGCAGGAACTATGGCTACACCTTC. Translating it yields CASSQGRNYGYTF.

This clone showed up just a few times. The V gene is TRBV19, the J gene TRBJ1-5; unclear D gene. The CDR3 is made up of 11 amino acids. Germline values: CDR1 LNHDA, CDR2 SQIVND (reference sequence). Trimming shortened V by 4 bases and J by 6 bases, and 4 bases separated the two germline ends. DNA for the CDR3: TGTGCCAGTAGTAAAGGTCAGCCCCAGCATTTT. Translation gives CASSKGQPQHF.

The V call is TRBV5-1, the J call TRBJ2-3, with 8 nucleotides matching TRBD2. The CDR3 totals 15 residues. V shed 4 bases and J 4 bases; nucleotides not matched to a gene: 8. Germline V gene lookup returns CDR1 SGHRS and CDR2 YFSETQ. Here the CDR3 reads CASSQGAGEPDTQYF. In DNA form, the CDR3 reads TGCGCCAGCAGCCAAGGAGCGGGAGAGCCAGATACGCAGTATTTT.

This sequence joins TRBV4-1 and TRBJ2-3; 9 nucleotides agree with TRBD2. Germline assignment: CDR1 MGHRA and CDR2 YSYEKL. V lost 0 bases, J lost 7 bases, and 8 bases stayed unmatched. The CDR3 has 16 residues. The DNA of the CDR3 is TGCGCCAGCAGCCAAGACTGGGCGGGGGGGTTATATACGCAGTATTTT. Amino acids: CASSQDWAGGLYTQYF.

V is TRBV7-2 and J is TRBJ2-1, with D perhaps TRBD1 (6 bases). The CDR3 consists of 13 residues. V gave up 4 bases and J gave up 8 bases, with 12 bases separating them. CDR1 and CDR2 (germline): SGHTA, FQGNSA. The CDR3 loop is CASSYPGEHEQFF. CDR3 DNA sequence: TGTGCCAGCAGCTATCCAGGGGAGCATGAGCAGTTCTTC.

This chain connects TRBV27 to TRBJ1-2; 7 nucleotides agree with TRBD1. J was trimmed by 3 bases and V by 5 bases; bases with no gene match: 3. Germline V CDR1 and CDR2: MNHEY, SMNVEV (reference sequence). The CDR3 runs to 13 residues. CDR3 amino acids: CASSPTGDYGYTF. For the CDR3, the DNA is TGTGCCAGCAGTCCTACAGGGGACTATGGCTACACCTTC.

In this sample, this clone turned up a few times. The chain uses TRBV29-1 and TRBJ1-2; 9 bases line up with TRBD1. Germline trimming cut 5 bases from V and 4 bases from J; bases unmatched to any gene: 5. Germline V gene sequence: CDR1 SQVTM, CDR2 ANQGSEA. The CDR3 loop spans 13 amino acids. The CDR3 spells CSVRDRDLYGYTF. For the CDR3, the DNA is TGCAGCGTTAGGGACAGGGATCTCTATGGCTACACCTTC. The complete variable domain, with remaining parts taken from reference TRBV29-1 and TRBJ1-2, reads SAVISQKPSRDICQRGTSLTIQCQVDSQVTMMFWYRQQPGQSLTLIATANQGSEATYESGFVIDKFPISRPNLTFSTLTVSNMSPEDSSIYLCSVRDRDLYGYTFGSGTRLTVV.

This CDR3 reads CASSYQGFNTEAFF. In DNA, the CDR3 is TGTGCCAGCAGTTACCAGGGGTTTAACACTGAAGCTTTCTTT. The chain recombines TRBV6-5 with TRBJ1-1; D might be TRBD1 (6 bases). V lost 2 bases, J lost 2 bases, and 9 bases lay in between. This CDR3 has 14 residues. Germline assignment: CDR1 MNHEY and CDR2 SVGAGI.